This T cell receptor beta chain was captured in a study of shared clonotypes between healthy human individuals. The study's findings and limits: Among non-shared clonotypes, generation probabilities were lower than among those shared by all four donors.

Regarding this clone: Antigen unknown.

The naive CD8 subset, CD45RO-negative cells positively selected for CCR7, excluded terminally differentiated effector memory CD45RA+ cells. This CDR3 comprises 10 residues. The germline V gene encodes CDR1 MNHNY and CDR2 SVGAGI (reference sequence). Trimming cost V 6 bases and J 6 bases, with 5 bases left between them. Roughly 200 ng DNA, tens of thousands of T cell genomes, went into each sorted-subset replicate PCR. TCRdb keeps only in-frame clones here, not all; method: immunoSEQ multiplex PCR. The sample contains hundreds of thousands of clones, 98% of which appear only once. The chain links TRBV6-6 to TRBJ1-2; D uncertain. Sequenced: naive CD8+ T cells sorted from blood. The sequence came from a man aged 25 to 40 in good health. This CDR3 reads CASSRDGYTF. The CDR3 DNA reads TGTGCCAGCAGCCGGGATGGCTACACCTTC.